This T cell receptor beta chain was sequenced during a study of OX40 agonist ivuxolimab in advanced cancers. The study, taken as a whole, reports: Those patients achieving a partial response at 0.1-3.0 mg/kg showed among the lowest clonal expansion. CD4+ and CD8+ T cells in blood underwent clonal expansion by week 6 at 0.1 to 3.0 mg/kg.

Data came from immunoSEQ multiplex PCR; TCRdb stores just in-frame clones and leaves some out. The data contain about 150,000 clones, roughly 92% of them seen just once; the ten biggest clones take up about 0.31%. Notes on this clone: What it binds is not known.

CDR3 length equals 14 residues. V was pared by 6 bases and J by 7 bases, with 9 bases of the junction left unmatched. CDR1 and CDR2 from the germline V gene are MNHNS and SASEGT. The sequences come from CD4+ or CD8+ T cells sorted from blood, collected in a trial of the OX40 agonist ivuxolimab. The chain recombines TRBV6-1 with TRBJ1-5; 7 bases fit TRBD1. This clonotype originated in an adult with an advanced solid tumor such as melanoma, head and neck, liver or kidney cancer. The CDR3: CASRDRAGEQPQHF. CDR3 DNA sequence: TGTGCCAGCAGAGACAGGGCGGGAGAACAGCCCCAGCATTTT.